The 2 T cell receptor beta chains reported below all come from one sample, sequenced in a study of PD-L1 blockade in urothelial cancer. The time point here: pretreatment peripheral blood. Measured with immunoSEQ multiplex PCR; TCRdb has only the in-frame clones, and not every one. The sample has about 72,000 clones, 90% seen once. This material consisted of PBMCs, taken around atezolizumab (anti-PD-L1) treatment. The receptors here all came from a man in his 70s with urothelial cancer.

The CDR3 spells CASRSGWGLEQYF. The CDR3 bases are TGTGCCAGCAGGAGCGGTTGGGGTCTCGAGCAGTACTTC. The chain uses TRBV28 and TRBJ2-7, with a possible D match to TRBD2 (5 bases). The germline V gene has CDR1 MDHEN and CDR2 SYDVKM. This CDR3 spans 13 amino acids. V was clipped by 6 bases and J by 6 bases, with 15 bases between them.

The CDR3 DNA is TGCGCCAGCAGTGAGGGCTCCGGGGAGCTGTTTTTT. The encoded protein is CASSEGSGELFF. The chain carries TRBV10-2 and TRBJ2-2; D is ambiguous. Germline V gene sequence: CDR1 WSHSY, CDR2 SAAADI. Trimming took 2 bases from V and 6 from J, leaving 4 bases between them. The CDR3 is 12 amino acids.